This T cell receptor beta chain was observed in a study of blood T cell repertoires in COVID-19. Study-wide background: Researchers got acute and convalescent COVID-19 samples from the United States, Italy and Spain. In each case, the material was cDNA or gDNA derived from T cells, B-cell-depleted T cells, or PBMCs.

In the original processing: The authors estimated nucleated cell counts from reference gene primer amplification. The table came from immunoSEQ multiplex PCR; TCRdb's copy has only in-frame clones and leaves some out. From that table come the V and J calls and clone size; the DNA was used to work out D and trimming. The repertoire holds 30,000 to 35,000 clones, with around 82% as singletons. J lost 5 bases, V lost 2 bases, and 11 bases had no gene match. The CDR3 runs to 16 residues. Germline V lookup: CDR1 SGHRS, CDR2 YFSETQ. The receptor was isolated from a man aged 45 to 65 with acute or convalescent COVID-19. The V and J genes are TRBV5-1 and TRBJ2-3, with TRBD2 identical over 7 bases. The sample comprised peripheral blood. The CDR3 region has the DNA TGCGCCAGCAGCTTAGAGGGACTAACCGGAGGAGATACGCAGTATTTT. As protein: CASSLEGLTGGDTQYF.